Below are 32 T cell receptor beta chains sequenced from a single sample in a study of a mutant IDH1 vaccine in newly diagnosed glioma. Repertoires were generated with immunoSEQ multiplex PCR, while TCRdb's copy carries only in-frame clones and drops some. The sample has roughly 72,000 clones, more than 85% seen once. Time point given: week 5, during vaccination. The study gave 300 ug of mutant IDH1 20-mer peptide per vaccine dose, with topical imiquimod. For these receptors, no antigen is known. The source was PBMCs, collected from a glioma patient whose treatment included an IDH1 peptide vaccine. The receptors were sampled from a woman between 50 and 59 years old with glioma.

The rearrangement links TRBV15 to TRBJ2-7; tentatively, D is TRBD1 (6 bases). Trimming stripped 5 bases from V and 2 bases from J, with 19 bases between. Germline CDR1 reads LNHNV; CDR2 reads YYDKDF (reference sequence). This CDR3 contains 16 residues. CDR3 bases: TGTGCCACCAGCCCGGCAGGGCAGGGGAACACCTACGAGCAGTACTTC. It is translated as CATSPAGQGNTYEQYF. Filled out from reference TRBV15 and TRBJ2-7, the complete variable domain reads DAMVIQNPRYQVTQFGKPVTLSCSQTLNHNVMYWYQQKSSQAPKLLFHYYDKDFNNEADTPDNFQSRRPNTSFCFLDIRSPGLGDTAMYLCATSPAGQGNTYEQYFGPGTRLTVT.

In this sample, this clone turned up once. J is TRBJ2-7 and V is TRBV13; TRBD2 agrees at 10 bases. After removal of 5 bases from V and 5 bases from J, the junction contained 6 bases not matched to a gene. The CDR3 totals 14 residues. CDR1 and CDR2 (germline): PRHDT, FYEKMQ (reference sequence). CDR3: CASSLAGVKNEQYF. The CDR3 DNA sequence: TGTGCCAGCAGCCTAGCGGGAGTAAAAAACGAGCAGTACTTC.

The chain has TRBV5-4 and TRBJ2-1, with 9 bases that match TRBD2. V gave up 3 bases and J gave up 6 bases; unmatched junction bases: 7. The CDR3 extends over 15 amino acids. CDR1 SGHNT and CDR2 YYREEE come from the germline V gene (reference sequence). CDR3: CASSYSGRGSNEQFF. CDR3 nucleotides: TGTGCCAGCAGCTATAGCGGGAGAGGGTCCAATGAGCAGTTCTTC. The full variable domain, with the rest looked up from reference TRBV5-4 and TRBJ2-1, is ETGVTQSPTHLIKTRGQQVTLRCSSQSGHNTVSWYQQALGQGPQFIFQYYREEENGRGNFPPRFSGLQFPNYSSELNVNALELDDSALYLCASSYSGRGSNEQFFGPGTRLTVL.

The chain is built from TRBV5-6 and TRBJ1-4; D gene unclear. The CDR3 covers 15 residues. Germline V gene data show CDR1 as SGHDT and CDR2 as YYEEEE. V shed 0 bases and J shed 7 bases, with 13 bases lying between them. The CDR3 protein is CASSLGGEGREKLFF. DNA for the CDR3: TGTGCCAGCAGCTTGGGCGGGGAAGGACGTGAAAAACTGTTTTTT. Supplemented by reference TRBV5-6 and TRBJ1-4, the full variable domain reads DAGVTQSPTHLIKTRGQQVTLRCSPKSGHDTVSWYQQALGQGPQFIFQYYEEEERQRGNFPDRFSGHQFPNYSSELNVNALLLGDSALYLCASSLGGEGREKLFFGSGTQLSVL.

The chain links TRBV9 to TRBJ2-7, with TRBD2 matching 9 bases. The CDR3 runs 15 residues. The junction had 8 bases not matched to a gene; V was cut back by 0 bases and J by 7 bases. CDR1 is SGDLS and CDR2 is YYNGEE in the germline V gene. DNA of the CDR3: TGTGCCAGCAGCGTAGAGGGACTAGCTGGCGGGGAGCAGTACTTC. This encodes CASSVEGLAGGEQYF.

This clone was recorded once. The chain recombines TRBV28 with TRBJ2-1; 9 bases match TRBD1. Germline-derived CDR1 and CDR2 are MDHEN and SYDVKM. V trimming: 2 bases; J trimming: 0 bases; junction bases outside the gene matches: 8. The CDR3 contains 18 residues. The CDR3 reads CASSLAGLGQGSYNEQFF. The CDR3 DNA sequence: TGTGCCAGCAGTTTAGCCGGTCTGGGACAGGGCTCCTACAATGAGCAGTTCTTC.

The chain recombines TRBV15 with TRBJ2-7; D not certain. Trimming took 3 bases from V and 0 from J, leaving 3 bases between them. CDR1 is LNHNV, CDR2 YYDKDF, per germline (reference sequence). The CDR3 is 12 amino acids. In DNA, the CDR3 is TGTGCCACCAGCAGGGACTCCTACGAGCAGTACTTC. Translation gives CATSRDSYEQYF.

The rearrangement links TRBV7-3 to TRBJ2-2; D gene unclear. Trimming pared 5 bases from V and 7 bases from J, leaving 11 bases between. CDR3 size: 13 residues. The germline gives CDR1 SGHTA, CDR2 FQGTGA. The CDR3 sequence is CASSPGLGGELFF. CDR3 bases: TGTGCCAGCAGCCCCGGCCTCGGCGGGGAGCTGTTTTTT.

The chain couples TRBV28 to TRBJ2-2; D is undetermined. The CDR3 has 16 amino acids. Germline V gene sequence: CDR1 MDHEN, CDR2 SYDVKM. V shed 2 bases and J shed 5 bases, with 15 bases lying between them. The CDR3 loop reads CASSLPPDGWTGELFF. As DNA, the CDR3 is TGTGCCAGCAGTTTACCCCCCGACGGGTGGACCGGGGAGCTGTTTTTT.

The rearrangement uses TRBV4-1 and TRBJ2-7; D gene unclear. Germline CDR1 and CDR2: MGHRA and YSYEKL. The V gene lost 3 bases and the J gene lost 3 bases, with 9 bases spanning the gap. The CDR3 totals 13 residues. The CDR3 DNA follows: TGCGCCAGCAGCCATCCGAGAAGCTACGAGCAGTACTTC. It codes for CASSHPRSYEQYF.

The CDR3 loop reads CASLIRGTGELFF. CDR3 coding DNA: TGTGCCAGCCTCATAAGGGGAACCGGGGAGCTGTTTTTT. The chain joins TRBV2 to TRBJ2-2, with D perhaps matching TRBD1 (5 bases). Germline assignment: CDR1 SNHLY and CDR2 FYNNEI. Deletions cut 8 bases from V and 5 bases from J, with 12 bases between. The CDR3 spans 13 residues.

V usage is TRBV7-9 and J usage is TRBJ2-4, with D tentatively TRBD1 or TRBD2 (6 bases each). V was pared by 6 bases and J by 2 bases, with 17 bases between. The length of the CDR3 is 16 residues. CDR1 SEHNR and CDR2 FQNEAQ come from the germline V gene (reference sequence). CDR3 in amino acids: CASSLTGARSKNIQYF. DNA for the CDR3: TGTGCCAGCAGTTTAACGGGGGCGCGGTCCAAAAACATTCAGTACTTC.

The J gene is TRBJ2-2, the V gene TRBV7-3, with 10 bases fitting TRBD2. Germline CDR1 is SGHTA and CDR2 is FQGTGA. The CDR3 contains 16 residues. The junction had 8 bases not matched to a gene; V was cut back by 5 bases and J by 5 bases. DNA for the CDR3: TGTGCCAGCAGCCTGGCTAGCGGGAGTAGTACCGGGGAGCTGTTTTTT. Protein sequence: CASSLASGSSTGELFF.

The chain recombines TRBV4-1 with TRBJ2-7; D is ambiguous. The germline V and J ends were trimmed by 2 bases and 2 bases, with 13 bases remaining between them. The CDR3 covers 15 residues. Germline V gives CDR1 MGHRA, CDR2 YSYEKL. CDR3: CASSQIQTSPYEQYF. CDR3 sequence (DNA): TGCGCCAGCAGCCAAATCCAGACTTCACCCTACGAGCAGTACTTC.

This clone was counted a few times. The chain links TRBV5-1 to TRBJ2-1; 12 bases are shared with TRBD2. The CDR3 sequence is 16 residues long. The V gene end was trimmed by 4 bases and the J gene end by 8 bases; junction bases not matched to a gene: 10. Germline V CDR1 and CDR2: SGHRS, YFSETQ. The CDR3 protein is CASSLLAGGPKDEQFF. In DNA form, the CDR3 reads TGCGCCAGCAGCCTCCTAGCGGGAGGGCCTAAGGATGAGCAGTTCTTC.

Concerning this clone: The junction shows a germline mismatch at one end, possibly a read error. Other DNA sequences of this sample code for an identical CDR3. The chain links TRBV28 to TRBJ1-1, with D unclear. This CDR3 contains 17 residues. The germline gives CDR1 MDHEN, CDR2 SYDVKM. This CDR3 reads CASRPNTAFKRNTEAFF. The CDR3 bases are TGTGCCAGCAGGCCCAATACCGCATTCAAAAGGAACACTGAAGCCTTCTTT.

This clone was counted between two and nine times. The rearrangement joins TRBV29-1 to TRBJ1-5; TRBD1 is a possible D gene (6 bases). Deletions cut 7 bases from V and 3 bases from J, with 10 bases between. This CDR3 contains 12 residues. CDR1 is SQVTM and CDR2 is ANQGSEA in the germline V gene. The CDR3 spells CSAGDTNQPQHF. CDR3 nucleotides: TGCAGCGCAGGGGACACCAATCAGCCCCAGCATTTT.

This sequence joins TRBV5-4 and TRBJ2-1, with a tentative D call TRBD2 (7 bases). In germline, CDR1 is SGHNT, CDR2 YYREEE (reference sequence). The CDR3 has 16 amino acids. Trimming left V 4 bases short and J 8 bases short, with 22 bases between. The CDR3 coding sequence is TGTGCCAGCAGCCGGGTCCGCGGGAGTGGGGGCGATGAGCAGTTCTTC. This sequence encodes CASSRVRGSGGDEQFF. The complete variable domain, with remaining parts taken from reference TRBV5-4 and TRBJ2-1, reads ETGVTQSPTHLIKTRGQQVTLRCSSQSGHNTVSWYQQALGQGPQFIFQYYREEENGRGNFPPRFSGLQFPNYSSELNVNALELDDSALYLCASSRVRGSGGDEQFFGPGTRLTVL.

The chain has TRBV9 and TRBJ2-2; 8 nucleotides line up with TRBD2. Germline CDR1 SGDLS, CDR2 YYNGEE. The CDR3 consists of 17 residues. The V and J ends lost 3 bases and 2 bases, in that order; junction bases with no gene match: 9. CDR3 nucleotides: TGTGCCAGCAGCGCTAGGGGTAGCGGGGCCAACACCGGGGAGCTGTTTTTT. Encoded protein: CASSARGSGANTGELFF. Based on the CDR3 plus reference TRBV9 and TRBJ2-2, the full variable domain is DSGVTQTPKHLITATGQRVTLRCSPRSGDLSVYWYQQSLDQGLQFLIQYYNGEERAKGNILERFSAQQFPDLHSELNLSSLELGDSALYFCASSARGSGANTGELFFGEGSRLTVL.

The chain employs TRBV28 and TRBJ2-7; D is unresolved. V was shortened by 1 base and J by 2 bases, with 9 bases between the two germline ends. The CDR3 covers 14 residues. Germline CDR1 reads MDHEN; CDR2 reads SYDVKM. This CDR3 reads CASSLSPDAYEQYF. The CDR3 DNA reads TGTGCCAGCAGTTTATCCCCCGATGCCTACGAGCAGTACTTC.

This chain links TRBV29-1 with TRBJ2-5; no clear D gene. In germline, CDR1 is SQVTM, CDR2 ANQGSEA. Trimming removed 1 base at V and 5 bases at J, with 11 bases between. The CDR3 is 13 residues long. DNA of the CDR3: TGCAGCGTTGAAGTAAATAGGGATGAGACCCAGTACTTC. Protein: CSVEVNRDETQYF. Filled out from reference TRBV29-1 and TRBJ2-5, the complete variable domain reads SAVISQKPSRDICQRGTSLTIQCQVDSQVTMMFWYRQQPGQSLTLIATANQGSEATYESGFVIDKFPISRPNLTFSTLTVSNMSPEDSSIYLCSVEVNRDETQYFGPGTRLLVL.

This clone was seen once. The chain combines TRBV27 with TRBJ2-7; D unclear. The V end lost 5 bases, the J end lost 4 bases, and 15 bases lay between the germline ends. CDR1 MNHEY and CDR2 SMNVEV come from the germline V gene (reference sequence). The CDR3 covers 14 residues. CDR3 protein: CASSRSSRLYEQYF. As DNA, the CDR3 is TGTGCCAGCAGTAGATCAAGCAGGTTGTACGAGCAGTACTTC.

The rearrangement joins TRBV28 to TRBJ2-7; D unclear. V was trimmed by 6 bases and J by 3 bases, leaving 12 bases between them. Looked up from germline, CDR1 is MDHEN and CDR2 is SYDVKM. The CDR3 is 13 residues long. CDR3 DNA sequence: TGTGCCAGCAGGGGCCAGGTGAACTACGAGCAGTACTTC. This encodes CASRGQVNYEQYF.

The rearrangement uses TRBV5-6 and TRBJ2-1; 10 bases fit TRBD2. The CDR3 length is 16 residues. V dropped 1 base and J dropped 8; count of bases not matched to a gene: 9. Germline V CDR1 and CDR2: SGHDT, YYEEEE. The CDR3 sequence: CASSLRASGSFDEQFF. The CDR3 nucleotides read TGTGCCAGCAGCTTGAGGGCTAGCGGGAGTTTCGATGAGCAGTTCTTC.

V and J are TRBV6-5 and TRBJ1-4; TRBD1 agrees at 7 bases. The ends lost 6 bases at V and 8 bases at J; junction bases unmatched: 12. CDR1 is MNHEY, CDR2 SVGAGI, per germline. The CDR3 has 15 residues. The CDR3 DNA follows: TGTGCCAGCAGGGGGAAAGGGACAGCCAGGGAAAAACTGTTTTTT. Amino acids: CASRGKGTAREKLFF.

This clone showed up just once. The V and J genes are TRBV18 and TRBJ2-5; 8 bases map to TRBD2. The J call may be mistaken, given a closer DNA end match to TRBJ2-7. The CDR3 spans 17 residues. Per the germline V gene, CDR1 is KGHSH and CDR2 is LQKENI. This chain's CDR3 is CASSPPVISGVFYEQYF. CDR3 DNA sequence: TGTGCCAGCTCACCACCGGTTATTAGCGGGGTCTTTTACGAGCAGTACTTC.

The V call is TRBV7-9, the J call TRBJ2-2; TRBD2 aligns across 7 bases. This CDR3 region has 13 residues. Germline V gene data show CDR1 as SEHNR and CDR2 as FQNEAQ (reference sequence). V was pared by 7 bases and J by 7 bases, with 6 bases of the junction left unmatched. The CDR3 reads CASTQAGDGELFF. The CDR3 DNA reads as TGTGCCAGCACCCAGGCGGGGGACGGGGAGCTGTTTTTT.

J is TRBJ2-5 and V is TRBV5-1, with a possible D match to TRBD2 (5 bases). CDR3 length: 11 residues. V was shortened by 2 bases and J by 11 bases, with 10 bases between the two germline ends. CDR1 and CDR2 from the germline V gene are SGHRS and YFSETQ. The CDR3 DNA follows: TGCGCCAGCAGCTTACCACCGGGGCAGTACTTC. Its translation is CASSLPPGQYF.

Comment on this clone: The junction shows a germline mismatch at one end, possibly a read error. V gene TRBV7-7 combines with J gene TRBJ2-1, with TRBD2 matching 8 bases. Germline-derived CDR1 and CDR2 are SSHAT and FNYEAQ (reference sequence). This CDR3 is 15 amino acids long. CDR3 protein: CASSLAGLENNEQFF. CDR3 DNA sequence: TGTGCTAGCAGCTTAGCGGGACTAGAAAACAATGAGCAGTTCTTC.

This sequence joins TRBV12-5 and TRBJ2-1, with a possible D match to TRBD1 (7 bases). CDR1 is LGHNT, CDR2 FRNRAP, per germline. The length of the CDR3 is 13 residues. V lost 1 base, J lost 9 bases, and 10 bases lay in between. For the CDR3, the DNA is TGTGCTAGTGGTTTGGGCAGGGGGGCTGAGCAGTTCTTC. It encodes CASGLGRGAEQFF.

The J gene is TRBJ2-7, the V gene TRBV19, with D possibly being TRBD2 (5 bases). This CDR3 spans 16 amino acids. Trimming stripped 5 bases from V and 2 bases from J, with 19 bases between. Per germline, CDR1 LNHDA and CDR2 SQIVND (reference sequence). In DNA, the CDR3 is TGTGCCAGTAGTGAACTGGCCGGGAAAGCTGCCTACGAGCAGTACTTC. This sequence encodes CASSELAGKAAYEQYF. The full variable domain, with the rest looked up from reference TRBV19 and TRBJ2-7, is DGGITQSPKYLFRKEGQNVTLSCEQNLNHDAMYWYRQDPGQGLRLIYYSQIVNDFQKGDIAEGYSVSREKKESFPLTVTSAQKNPTAFYLCASSELAGKAAYEQYFGPGTRLTVT.

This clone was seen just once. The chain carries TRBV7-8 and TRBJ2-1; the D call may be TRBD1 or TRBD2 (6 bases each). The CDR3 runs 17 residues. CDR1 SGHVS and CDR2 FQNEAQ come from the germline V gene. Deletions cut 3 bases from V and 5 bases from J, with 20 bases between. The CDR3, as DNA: TGTGCCAGCAGCTTTGAGAACGCAGGGGAGGCCAACAATGAGCAGTTCTTC. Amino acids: CASSFENAGEANNEQFF. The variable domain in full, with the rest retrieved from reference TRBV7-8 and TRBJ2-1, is GAGVSQSPRYKVAKRGQDVALRCDPISGHVSLFWYQQALGQGPEFLTYFQNEAQLDKSGLPSDRFFAERPEGSVSTLKIQRTQQEDSAVYLCASSFENAGEANNEQFFGPGTRLTVL.